This TCR beta chain was recorded in a study of T cell responses to AZD1222 COVID-19 vaccine (dated by TCRdb to the early 2020s). For context, the study as a whole: AZD1222 recipients with second doses at about 4 weeks or about 12 weeks were pooled, because spike-specific TCR depth and breadth did not differ between schedules. A total of about 250 trial participants underwent TCR sequencing, of whom 200 to 220 had received two doses of AZD1222 and about 25 had received two doses of the MenACWY control vaccine. Enrollment into the trials was organized by age into subgroups of 18-55, 56-69 and 70-plus years, and those subgroups contained roughly 150, 30 and 60 TCR-sequenced participants, respectively.

From the germline V gene, CDR1 is SGHTA and CDR2 is FQGTGA. V is shortened by 2 bases, J by 1 base, and the region joining them spans 1 base. From the cysteine up to the phenylalanine, the CDR3 has a length of 12 residues. Only the CDR3 DNA stays, 36 bases, in frame from base 1. The CDR3 regions of human TCRbeta chains were analyzed by immunosequencing. In the authors' own workflow: Repertoire TCRs were matched against a reference library of SARS-CoV-2-specific TCRs generated with the MIRA antigen-specificity platform. Breadth was defined as the fraction of unique TCRs that were SARS-CoV-2-associated. Depth was defined as the fraction of total T cells that were SARS-CoV-2-associated. Using the MIRA data, each spike-specific TCR was mapped to the spike region that the TCR reacts to and placed in a CD4 or CD8 class. Log10-transformed breadth and depth values were compared by one-way ANOVA with Sidak's multiple comparisons tests. TCRdb provides this immuneACCESS table in a form limited to in-frame rearrangements. Some clones are lacking; in checked studies, under half of them reflect an unresolved V gene, and why the rest are absent is not known. Clone size and the V and J calls come from that table; the DNA yielded D and trimming. This sample holds 140,000 or so clones; 80% to 90% were observed only once. The leading ten clones occupy roughly 1.7% of the sample.

What the authors observed across the whole study: Vaccine-associated CD4 TCRs spanned the whole spike protein, with dominant responses in regions 160-218 and 743-854. Epitopes outside the regions mutated in the B.1.351 and B.1.1.7 variants were reportedly recognized by nearly half of the unique spike-specific TCRs. Conclusions about previously exposed vaccinees are limited, since just a handful of AZD1222 recipients were seropositive for SARS-CoV-2 at baseline. After two AZD1222 doses, both the breadth and the depth of spike-specific TCRs were significantly higher than at day 0 and than in MenACWY recipients. The 56-69-year group was small, and its depth increase did not reach significance, likely because of low power. Participants were mostly white British and included more females than males, and it was suggested by the authors that clonal diversity may have been underestimated. Because no day 14 peak-response samples were available, the repertoires could be characterized only after the peak T cell response.

Details on this clone: Its cognate antigen has yet to be identified. No base quality information exists; no much larger clone differs at one position.

The sample's time point, from its label and the paper: baseline before first vaccination. Samples from vaccinated people were obtained from the UK trials COV001 and COV002, which included a single-blind randomized controlled phase 2/3 trial of AZD1222 (ChAdOx1 nCoV-19) in healthy adults. Trial participant PBMC samples were collected at day 0 and day 28 after the second dose for TCRbeta chain sequencing. This TCR came from an adult in good health. Here the chain combines TRBV7-3 and TRBJ2-3; no confident D gene assignment can be made. The starting material was peripheral blood, obtained on day 0 of AZD1222 vaccination. The nucleotides are TGTGCCAGCAGCTTAGGCACAGATACGCAGTATTTT. Translated, it reads CASSLGTDTQYF.